A selection of T cell receptor beta chains follows, all from one sample in a study of T cells after posttransplantation cyclophosphamide. Profiling relied on immunoSEQ multiplex PCR, and the TCRdb table lists in-frame clones only, not all of them. The sample lists 35,000 to 40,000 clones, none appearing once, the ten largest making up 2% to 2.5%. The sample consisted of PBMCs. These receptors came from a man in his forties or fifties in good health, CMV-negative, and a related stem cell transplant donor. The CDR3 runs from the conserved cysteine through the conserved F or W.

CDR3 length	J gene	V gene	CDR3 protein
15	TRBJ2-7	TRBV7-2	CASSSFRDRGVKPYF
14	TRBJ1-2	TRBV13	CASSSGQGLRGYTF
14	TRBJ2-3	TRBV29-1	CSVRLAGVVDTQYF
13	TRBJ1-3	TRBV5-4	CASSLAQGNTIYF
14	TRBJ2-3	TRBV5-5	CASSPRVSTDTQYF
13	TRBJ1-2	TRBV6-5	CASSLNPSAEYTF
16	TRBJ2-3	TRBV6-4	CASSPTSGGATDTQYF
13	TRBJ1-1	TRBV27	CASSGLGGTEAFF
15	TRBJ2-7	TRBV11-2	CASSLAAGGTYEQYF
16	TRBJ1-4	TRBV12-2	CASLRGGRGNWEKLFF
17	TRBJ1-2	TRBV23-1	CASSQQSQIYDNYGYTF
16	TRBJ1-4	TRBV19	CASSISSGRDRVQLFF
14	TRBJ1-4	TRBV5-1	CASSPQQGPEKLFF
11	TRBJ1-1	TRBV10-3	CASQGLTEAFF
16	TRBJ2-7	TRBV5-6	CASSRGQGLLIYEQYF
17	TRBJ2-2	TRBV6-1	CASSEAANRGRTGELFF
13	TRBJ2-5	TRBV29-1	CSLFPQGGETQYF
18	TRBJ2-1	TRBV11-2	CASSLDPPGLAGDNEQFF
11	TRBJ1-1	TRBV20-1	CSPMGRTEAFF
13	TRBJ1-5	TRBV28	CASTQGSNQPQHF
15	TRBJ2-1	TRBV7-3	CASSPNPVQGGEQFF
17	TRBJ1-1	TRBV7-9	CASSGRDRDGWNTEAFF
16	TRBJ1-3	TRBV7-2	CASSLALGTAGNTIYF
14	TRBJ1-2	TRBV7-8	CASSLTGKRDGYTF
15	TRBJ2-1	TRBV27	CASSDLGAGGVEQFF
15	TRBJ2-1	TRBV7-7	CASSLVAAVYNEQFF
16	TRBJ2-2	TRBV7-6	CASTKRAGENTGELFF
14	TRBJ2-1	TRBV29-1	CSVEGGFVYNEQFF
12	TRBJ2-7	TRBV11-2	CASSRLGYEQYF
16	TRBJ1-3	TRBV30	CAWSEFDRGSGNTIYF
15	TRBJ1-1	TRBV4-2	CASSQASQGATEAFF
16	TRBJ2-1	TRBV27	CASSLLGTSGINEQFF
15	TRBJ2-2	TRBV6-6	CAVRTGGANTGELFF
17	TRBJ1-5	TRBV19	CASSMGLGWSYHQPQHF
14	TRBJ1-3	TRBV9	CASSGQGAGNTIYF
15	TRBJ2-1	TRBV5-1	CASSLRTSGGWEQFF
16	TRBJ2-3	TRBV18	CASSPRLAGSTDTQYF
13	TRBJ1-6	TRBV6-5	CASRTGFNSPLHF
15	TRBJ2-1	TRBV11-1	CASSLSSGGASEQFF
18	TRBJ2-3	TRBV10-3	CAISGGTSGSLYLDTQYF
14	TRBJ2-7	TRBV5-6	CASSLGAPRGEQYF
13	TRBJ2-7	TRBV11-3	CASSPGVPYEQYF
15	TRBJ2-7	TRBV9	CASSAGGTGGYEQYF
13	TRBJ1-5	TRBV30	CAWERDRNQPQHF
13	TRBJ1-2	TRBV5-1	CASSMGQLYGYTF
14	TRBJ2-3	TRBV7-8	CASSLQGIADTQYF
14	TRBJ2-7	TRBV28	CASKITGAGYEQYF
14	TRBJ2-5	TRBV19	CASKIWASDETQYF
15	TRBJ2-7	TRBV7-2	CASSLYVGEDYEQYF
13	TRBJ1-1	TRBV5-1	CASSSSPGFEAFF
13	TRBJ2-2	TRBV5-4	CASSLLASGELFF
15	TRBJ2-7	TRBV9	CASSGRLAGGYEQYF
14	TRBJ2-3	TRBV6-5	CASSFKDSGDTQYF
12	TRBJ2-2	TRBV4-1	CASSRTAGELFF
14	TRBJ2-2	TRBV29-1	CSVRTGGRAGELFF
14	TRBJ2-2	TRBV6-1	CAGARDLLTGELFF
13	NA	TRBV7-9	CAVQGASVYEQYF
11	TRBJ1-1	TRBV29-1	CSVGGRTEAFF
15	TRBJ1-5	TRBV19	CASRGQVIGNQPQHF